Reported below is one T cell receptor beta chain. What it binds is unknown. This sample is drawn from a study of OX40 agonist ivuxolimab in advanced cancers. About the research overall: At approximately 83% male, the cohort had a mean age of 60 years, ranging from roughly 20 to 90. Study outcomes and limitations: The work left the antigen specificity of expanded peripheral T cells undetermined. The study observed clonal expansion of CD4+ and CD8+ blood T cells by week 6 at 0.1 to 3.0 mg/kg. Compared with CD4+, CD8+ T cells on average had more expanded clones.

The protocol was immunoSEQ multiplex PCR, while the TCRdb copy is restricted to in-frame clones and leaves out a portion. The sample contains about 96,000 clones, more than 80% of which appear only once. Source: CD4+ or CD8+ T cells sorted from blood, taken in a trial of the OX40 agonist ivuxolimab. The source of this sequence is an adult with an advanced solid tumor such as melanoma, head and neck, liver or kidney cancer.

CDR3 loop: CASNNEQFF. The CDR3 region has the DNA TGTGCCAGCAATAATGAGCAGTTCTTC. This chain links TRBV2 with TRBJ2-1; D ambiguous. V lost 7 bases and J lost 7, with 2 bases in between. The CDR3 has 9 amino acids. The V gene's germline CDR1 is SNHLY and CDR2 FYNNEI.